The clone carrying this T cell receptor (beta chain) came up a few times. These data belong to a study of blood T cell repertoires in COVID-19. Overall study context: Spain, Italy and the United States supplied samples that represented acute and convalescent COVID-19. The analysed material was cDNA or gDNA that came from T cells, B-cell-depleted T cells, or PBMCs.

CDR1 is SNHLY and CDR2 is FYNNEI in the germline V gene. The CDR3 has 13 residues. J gave up 3 bases and V 7 bases, and 6 bases lay outside the gene matches. Original handling: Amplification with reference gene primers provided the estimates of nucleated cell counts. Here immunoSEQ multiplex PCR was the method, and the copy in TCRdb shows in-frame clones only, minus some. From that table come the V and J calls and clone size; the DNA was used to work out D and trimming. Of 150,000 to 200,000 clones listed, more than 60% are singletons. The sample comprised peripheral blood. The sequence was obtained from a man in his sixties with acute or convalescent COVID-19. This chain links TRBV2 with TRBJ2-7, with 7 nucleotides matching TRBD1. In nucleotides, the CDR3 is TGTGCCAGCACCCGGGGACAGTACTACGAGCAGTACTTC. Protein: CASTRGQYYEQYF.